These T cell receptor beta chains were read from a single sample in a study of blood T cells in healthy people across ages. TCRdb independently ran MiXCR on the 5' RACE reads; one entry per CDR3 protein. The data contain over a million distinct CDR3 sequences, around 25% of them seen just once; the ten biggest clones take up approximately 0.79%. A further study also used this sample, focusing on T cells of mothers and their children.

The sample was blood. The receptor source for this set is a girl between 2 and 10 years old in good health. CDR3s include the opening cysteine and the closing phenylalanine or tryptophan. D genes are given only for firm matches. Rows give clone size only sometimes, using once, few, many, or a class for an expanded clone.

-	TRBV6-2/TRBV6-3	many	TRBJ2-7	CASSYDRYEQYF	TGTGCCAGCAGTTACGATCGCTACGAGCAGTACTTC
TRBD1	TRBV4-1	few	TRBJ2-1	CASSQGQENYNEQFF	TGCGCCAGCAGCCAGGGACAGGAGAATTACAATGAGCAGTTCTTC
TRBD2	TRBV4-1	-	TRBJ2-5	CASSQASGGPKFF	TGCGCCAGCAGCCAAGCTAGCGGGGGGCCAAAGTTCTTC
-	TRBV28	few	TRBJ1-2	CASSLSPGLNYGYTF	TGTGCCAGCAGTTTATCCCCAGGACTAAACTATGGCTACACCTTC
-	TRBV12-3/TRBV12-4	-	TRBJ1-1	CASSFGGFLNTEAFF	TGTGCCAGCAGTTTTGGAGGGTTTTTGAACACTGAAGCTTTCTTT
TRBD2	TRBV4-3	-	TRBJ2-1	CASSQQAGGPDNEQFF	TGCGCCAGCAGCCAACAAGCGGGGGGGCCCGATAATGAGCAGTTCTTC
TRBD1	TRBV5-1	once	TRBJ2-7	CASSPRLGQLSYEQYF	TGCGCCAGCAGCCCACGGCTGGGACAGCTCTCCTACGAGCAGTACTTC
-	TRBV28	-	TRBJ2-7	CASWTSPKGQYF	TGTGCCTCCTGGACTTCTCCCAAGGGGCAGTACTTC
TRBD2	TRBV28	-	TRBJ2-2	CASNWAWVAGGNTGELFF	TGTGCCAGCAACTGGGCTTGGGTAGCGGGAGGCAACACCGGGGAGCTGTTTTTT
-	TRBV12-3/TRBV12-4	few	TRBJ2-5	CASSGQGDETQYF	TGTGCCAGCAGCGGCCAGGGTGACGAGACCCAGTACTTC
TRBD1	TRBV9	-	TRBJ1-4	CASSGPFRGLGEKLFF	TGTGCCAGCAGCGGCCCGTTCAGGGGGCTTGGGGAAAAACTGTTTTTT
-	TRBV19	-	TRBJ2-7	CASSIVGAGEQYF	TGTGCCAGTAGTATAGTGGGAGCCGGGGAGCAGTACTTC
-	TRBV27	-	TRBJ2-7	CASSLSAGRISYEQYF	TGTGCCAGCAGTTTATCCGCGGGCAGGATCTCCTACGAGCAGTACTTC
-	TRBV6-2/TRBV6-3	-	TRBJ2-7	CASSQNAGQPTYEQYF	TGTGCCAGCAGCCAGAACGCGGGACAGCCTACCTACGAGCAGTACTTC
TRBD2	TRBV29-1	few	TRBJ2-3	CSPIGREGTDTQYF	TGCAGCCCAATCGGCAGGGAGGGGACAGATACGCAGTATTTT
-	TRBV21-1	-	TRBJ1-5	CASRRRTKDRRHYQPQHF	TGTGCCAGCCGGAGGAGAACCAAGGACCGACGCCATTATCAGCCCCAGCATTTT
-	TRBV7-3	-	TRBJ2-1	CASSLTGGADSYNEQFF	TGTGCCAGCAGCTTAACGGGGGGGGCGGACTCCTACAATGAGCAGTTCTTC
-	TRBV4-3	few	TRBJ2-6	CASSLMLSGANVLTF	TGCGCCAGCAGCCTCATGCTCTCTGGGGCCAACGTCCTGACTTTC
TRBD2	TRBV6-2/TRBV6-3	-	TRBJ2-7	CASIPAGALGYEQYF	TGTGCCAGCATCCCAGCGGGGGCCCTTGGGTACGAGCAGTACTTC
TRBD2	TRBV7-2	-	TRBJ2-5	CASSLQLTSGDQETQYF	TGTGCCAGCAGCTTACAGTTAACTAGCGGAGACCAAGAGACCCAGTACTTC
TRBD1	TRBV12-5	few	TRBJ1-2	CASGSPTGGASYGYTF	TGTGCTAGTGGTTCGCCTACAGGGGGCGCCAGCTATGGCTACACCTTC
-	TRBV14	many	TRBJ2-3	CASSPQPDTQYF	TGTGCCAGCAGCCCGCAGCCAGATACGCAGTATTTT
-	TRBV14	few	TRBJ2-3	CASSRTRPDTQYF	TGTGCCAGCAGCCGCACTAGGCCAGATACGCAGTATTTT
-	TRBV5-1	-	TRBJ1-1	CASSLVRGLLNTEAFF	TGCGCCAGCAGCTTGGTCAGGGGCTTGCTGAACACTGAAGCTTTCTTT
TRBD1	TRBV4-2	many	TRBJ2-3	CASSQHLFVGQGEPTDTQYF	TGTGCCAGCAGCCAACATTTGTTCGTGGGTCAGGGGGAACCCACAGATACGCAGTATTTT
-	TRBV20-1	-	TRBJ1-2	CSARRGAQGYTF	TGCAGTGCTAGAAGGGGGGCGCAGGGCTACACCTTC
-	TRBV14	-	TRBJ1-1	CASSRPGFWRTEAFF	TGTGCCAGCAGCCGTCCAGGGTTCTGGCGGACTGAAGCTTTCTTT
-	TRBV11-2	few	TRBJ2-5	CASSPGTGDETQYF	TGTGCCAGCAGCCCCGGGACGGGAGACGAGACCCAGTACTTC
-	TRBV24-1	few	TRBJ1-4	CATRTRETTNEKLFF	TGTGCCACCAGGACCAGGGAAACAACTAATGAAAAACTGTTTTTT
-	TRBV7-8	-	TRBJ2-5	CASSLEVSPSKETQYF	TGTGCCAGCAGCTTAGAGGTGTCACCAAGCAAAGAGACCCAGTACTTC
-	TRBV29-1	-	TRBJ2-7	CSVEREDGYEQYF	TGCAGCGTTGAAAGGGAGGACGGCTACGAGCAGTACTTC
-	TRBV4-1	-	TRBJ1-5	CASSQEGAGQPQHF	TGCGCCAGCAGCCAAGAGGGGGCTGGGCAGCCCCAGCATTTT
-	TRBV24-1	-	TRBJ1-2	CATSDSGGWGYTF	TGTGCCACATCGGATTCCGGAGGCTGGGGCTACACCTTC
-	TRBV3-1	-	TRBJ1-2	CASSQENIQQVYYGYTF	TGTGCCAGCAGCCAAGAAAACATACAACAGGTTTACTATGGCTACACCTTC
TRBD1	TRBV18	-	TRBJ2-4	CASSPGTGGNIQYF	TGTGCCAGCTCCCCCGGGACAGGGGGTAACATTCAGTACTTC
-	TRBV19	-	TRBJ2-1	CASSIRDKGGPLVF	TGTGCCAGTAGTATTAGGGACAAGGGGGGACCATTGGTCTTC
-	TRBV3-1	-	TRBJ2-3	CASSSGPPGTQYF	TGTGCCAGCAGTTCCGGGCCCCCGGGTACGCAGTATTTT
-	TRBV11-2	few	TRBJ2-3	CASSFQPLRGWTQYF	TGTGCCAGCAGCTTCCAACCTCTGAGGGGCTGGACGCAGTATTTT
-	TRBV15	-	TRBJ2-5	CATSLGGKETQYF	TGTGCCACCAGCCTAGGGGGTAAAGAGACCCAGTACTTC
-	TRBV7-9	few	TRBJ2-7	CASEPPDPMHEQYF	TGTGCCAGCGAGCCACCCGACCCGATGCACGAGCAGTACTTC
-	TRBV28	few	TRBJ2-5	CASSLRKPETQYF	TGTGCCAGCAGTTTGCGCAAACCGGAGACCCAGTACTTC
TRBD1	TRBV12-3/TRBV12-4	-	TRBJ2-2	CASSFPSRDRGRAGELFF	TGTGCCAGCAGTTTTCCCTCCCGGGACAGGGGGCGGGCCGGGGAGCTGTTTTTT
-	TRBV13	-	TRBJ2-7	CASSSPSDYYEQYF	TGTGCCAGCAGCTCCCCTTCGGATTACTACGAGCAGTACTTC
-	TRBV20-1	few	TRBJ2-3	CSAPRATDTQYF	TGCAGTGCCCCTAGAGCGACAGATACGCAGTATTTT
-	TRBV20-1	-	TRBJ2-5	CSARVSRTGETQYF	TGCAGTGCTAGAGTATCTAGGACGGGTGAGACCCAGTACTTC
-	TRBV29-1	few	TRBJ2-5	CSVESREGRETQYF	TGCAGCGTTGAAAGTCGCGAGGGACGGGAGACCCAGTACTTC
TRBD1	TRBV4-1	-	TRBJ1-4	CASSQGGTGEKLFF	TGCGCCAGCAGCCAAGGGGGGACAGGGGAAAAACTGTTTTTT
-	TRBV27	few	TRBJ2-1	CASSLSVWAEQFF	TGTGCCAGCAGTTTATCGGTGTGGGCTGAGCAGTTCTTC
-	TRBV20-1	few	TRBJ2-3	CSASRGGDTQYF	TGCAGTGCTTCCCGGGGTGGAGATACGCAGTATTTT
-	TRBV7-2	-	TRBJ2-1	CASSLGWRSGVSYNEQFF	TGTGCCAGCAGCTTAGGATGGAGGAGCGGTGTCTCCTACAATGAGCAGTTCTTC
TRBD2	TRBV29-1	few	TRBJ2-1	CSVRLAGGHNEQFF	TGCAGCGTTCGACTAGCGGGAGGACACAATGAGCAGTTCTTC
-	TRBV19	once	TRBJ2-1	CASSIGQNEQFF	TGTGCCAGTAGTATCGGACAGAATGAGCAGTTCTTC
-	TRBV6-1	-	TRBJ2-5	CASSVFKGTQEAQYF	TGTGCCAGCAGTGTTTTTAAGGGGACCCAAGAGGCCCAGTACTTC
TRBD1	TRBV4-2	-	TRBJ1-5	CASSQGGGQGGHQPQHF	TGTGCCAGCAGCCAAGGGGGTGGACAGGGAGGACATCAGCCCCAGCATTTT